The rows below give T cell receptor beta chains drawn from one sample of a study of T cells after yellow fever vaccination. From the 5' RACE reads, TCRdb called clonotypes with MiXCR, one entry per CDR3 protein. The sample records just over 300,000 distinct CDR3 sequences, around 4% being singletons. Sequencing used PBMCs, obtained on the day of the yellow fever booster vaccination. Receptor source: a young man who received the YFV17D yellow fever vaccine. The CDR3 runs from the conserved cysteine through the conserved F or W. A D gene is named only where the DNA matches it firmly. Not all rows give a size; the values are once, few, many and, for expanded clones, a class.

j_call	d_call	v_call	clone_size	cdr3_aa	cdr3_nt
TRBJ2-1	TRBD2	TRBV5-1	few	CASSISSGEYNEQFF	TGCGCCAGCAGCATATCTAGCGGGGAGTACAATGAGCAGTTCTTC
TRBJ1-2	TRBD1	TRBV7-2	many	CASSRAPGQKYYGYTF	TGTGCCAGCAGCCGTGCCCCGGGACAGAAGTACTATGGCTACACCTTC
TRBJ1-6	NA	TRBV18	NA	CASSPIGNSPLHF	TGTGCCAGCTCACCCATCGGAAATTCACCCCTCCACTTT
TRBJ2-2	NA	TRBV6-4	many	CASSETSTGELFF	TGTGCCAGCAGTGAGACTAGCACCGGGGAGCTGTTTTTT
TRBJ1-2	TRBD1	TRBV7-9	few	CASSGTADLSTGLDIYGGYTF	TGTGCCAGCAGCGGGACCGCCGATCTGTCGACAGGGTTGGATATCTATGGTGGCTACACCTTC
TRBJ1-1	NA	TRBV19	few	CASSILKTTEAFF	TGTGCCAGTAGTATTCTTAAGACCACTGAAGCTTTCTTT
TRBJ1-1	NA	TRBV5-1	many	CASSTMSNTEAFF	TGCGCCAGCAGCACGATGTCGAACACTGAAGCTTTCTTT
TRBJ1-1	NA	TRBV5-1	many	CASSAANTEAFF	TGCGCCAGCAGCGCAGCCAACACTGAAGCTTTCTTT
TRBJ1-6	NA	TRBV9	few	CASIIRGLGNPPLHF	TGTGCCAGCATCATCAGGGGATTGGGAAATCCACCCCTCCACTTT
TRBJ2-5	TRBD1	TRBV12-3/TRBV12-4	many	CASSPGTEETQYF	TGTGCCAGCAGCCCGGGGACAGAAGAGACCCAGTACTTC
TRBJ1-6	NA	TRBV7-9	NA	CASSSRIFNSPLHF	TGTGCCAGCAGCAGTCGGATTTTTAATTCACCCCTCCACTTT
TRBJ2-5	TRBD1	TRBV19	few	CASSIGDRTKETQYF	TGTGCCAGTAGTATAGGGGACAGAACCAAAGAGACCCAGTACTTC
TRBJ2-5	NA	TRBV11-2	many	CASSPRVGSQETQYF	TGTGCCAGCAGCCCGAGGGTGGGGTCACAAGAGACCCAGTACTTC
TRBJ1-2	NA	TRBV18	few	CASSPSRTAYGYTF	TGTGCCAGCTCACCCTCGCGGACAGCTTATGGCTACACCTTC
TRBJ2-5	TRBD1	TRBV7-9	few	CASSPGTGREETQYF	TGTGCCAGCAGCCCAGGGACAGGGAGGGAAGAGACCCAGTACTTC
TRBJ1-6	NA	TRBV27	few	CASSSDLWSPLHF	TGTGCCAGCAGTTCCGATCTATGGTCACCCCTCCACTTT
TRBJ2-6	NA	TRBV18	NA	CASSPSPSGANVLTF	TGTGCCAGCTCACCTAGTCCCTCTGGGGCCAACGTCCTGACTTTC
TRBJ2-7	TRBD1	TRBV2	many	CASSDWGQGNYEQYF	TGTGCCAGCAGTGACTGGGGACAGGGTAACTACGAGCAGTACTTC
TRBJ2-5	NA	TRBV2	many	CASSQDSQETQYF	TGTGCCAGCAGTCAAGACAGTCAAGAGACCCAGTACTTC
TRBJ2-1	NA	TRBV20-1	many	CSAEGLSYNEQFF	TGCAGTGCCGAGGGATTATCCTACAATGAGCAGTTCTTC
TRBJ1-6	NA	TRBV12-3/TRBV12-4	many	CASSLGGARGSPLHF	TGTGCCAGCAGTTTAGGTGGGGCCCGCGGCTCACCCCTCCACTTT
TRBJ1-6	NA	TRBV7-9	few	CASSPPGSYNSPLHF	TGTGCCAGCAGCCCCCCAGGTTCATACAATTCACCCCTCCACTTT
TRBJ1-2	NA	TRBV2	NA	CASSEAGGYTF	TGTGCCAGCAGTGAAGCGGGAGGCTACACCTTC
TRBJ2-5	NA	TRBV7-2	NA	CASSWVRQETQYF	TGTGCCAGCAGTTGGGTTAGGCAAGAGACCCAGTACTTC